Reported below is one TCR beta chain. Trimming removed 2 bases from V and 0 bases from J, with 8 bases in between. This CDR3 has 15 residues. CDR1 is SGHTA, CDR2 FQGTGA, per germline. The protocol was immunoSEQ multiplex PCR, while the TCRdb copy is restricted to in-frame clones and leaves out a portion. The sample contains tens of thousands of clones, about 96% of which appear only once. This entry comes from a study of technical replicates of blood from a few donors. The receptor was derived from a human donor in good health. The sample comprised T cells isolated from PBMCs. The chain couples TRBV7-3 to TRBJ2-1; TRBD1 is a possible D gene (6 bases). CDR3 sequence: CASSLEGGSYNEQFF. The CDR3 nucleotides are TGTGCCAGCAGCTTAGAAGGGGGCTCCTACAATGAGCAGTTCTTC.